This T cell receptor beta chain appears in the sequencing data of a study of T cell repertoires in cytomegalovirus infection. Findings of the study overall: HLA-C-restricted CMV clonotypes gave the most frequent clonotype in two of eight donors.

TCRdb passed the reads through MiXCR, listing each CDR3 protein once. The sample lists 250,000 to 300,000 distinct CDR3 sequences; roughly 26% were seen once. This clonotype has ten or more counts. The antigen remains undetermined. The sequencing sample was made of PBMCs. The sequence was collected from a human donor in good health (CMV status not recorded). Some clones in this sample may be carry-over from other donors' samples.

CDR3 region: CASSSRDSYNSPLHF. CDR3 in DNA: TGTGCCAGCAGCTCCCGGGACAGCTATAATTCACCCCTCCACTTT. The V call is TRBV7-2, the J call TRBJ1-6; TRBD1 agrees at 7 bases. The germline gives CDR1 SGHTA, CDR2 FQGNSA. V was clipped by 4 bases and J by 3 bases; unmatched bases: 3. This CDR3 spans 15 amino acids.